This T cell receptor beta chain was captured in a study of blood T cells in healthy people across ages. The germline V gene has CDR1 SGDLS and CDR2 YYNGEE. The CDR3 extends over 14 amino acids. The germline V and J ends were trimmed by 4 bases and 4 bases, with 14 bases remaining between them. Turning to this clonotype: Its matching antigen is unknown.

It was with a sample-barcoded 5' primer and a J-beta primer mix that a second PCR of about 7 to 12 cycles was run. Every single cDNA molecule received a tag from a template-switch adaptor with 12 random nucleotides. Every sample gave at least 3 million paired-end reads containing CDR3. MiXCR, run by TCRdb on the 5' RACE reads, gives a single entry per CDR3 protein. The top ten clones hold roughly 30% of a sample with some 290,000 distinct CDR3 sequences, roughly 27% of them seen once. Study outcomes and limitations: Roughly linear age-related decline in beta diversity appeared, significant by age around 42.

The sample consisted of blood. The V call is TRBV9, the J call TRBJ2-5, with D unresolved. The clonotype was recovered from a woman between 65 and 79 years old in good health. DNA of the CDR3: TGTGCCAGCAGCCTAACAAGGGCACGAGAGACCCAGTACTTC. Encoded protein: CASSLTRARETQYF. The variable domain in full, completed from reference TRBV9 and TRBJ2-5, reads DSGVTQTPKHLITATGQRVTLRCSPRSGDLSVYWYQQSLDQGLQFLIQYYNGEERAKGNILERFSAQQFPDLHSELNLSSLELGDSALYFCASSLTRARETQYFGPGTRLLVL.